The present TCR beta chain was sequenced within a study of blood T cell repertoires in COVID-19. At the level of the study: The United States, Italy and Spain were the sources of the acute and convalescent COVID-19 samples. Nucleic acid was either cDNA or gDNA, and it came from T cells, B-cell-depleted T cells, or PBMCs.

In the original workflow: Cell counts per sample came from amplifying reference gene primers. Using immunoSEQ multiplex PCR, the repertoire was profiled, and TCRdb retains in-frame clones only, with some absent. The V and J calls and clone size were taken over from that table, and D and trimming were inferred from the DNA. The top ten hold approximately 15% of the sample, which has 50,000 to 65,000 clones, more than 80% seen once. The V and J ends lost 4 bases and 2 bases, in that order; junction bases with no gene match: 5. From germline, CDR1 is MGHRA and CDR2 YSYEKL. The CDR3 sequence is 17 residues long.

Specimen: peripheral blood. This sequence joins TRBV4-1 and TRBJ2-1; TRBD2 matches at 13 bases. The clonotype comes from a human donor in a cohort sampled during active COVID-19. DNA for the CDR3: TGCGCCAGCAGCCGTGGACTAGCGGGAGCACCCTACAATGAGCAGTTCTTC. This translates into CASSRGLAGAPYNEQFF.